These T cell receptor beta chains were read from a single sample in a study of control samples from healthy donors and cancer patients. TCRdb's table, derived via immunoSEQ multiplex PCR, lists solely in-frame clones and lacks some. The sample comprises roughly 170,000 clones, 70% to 90% of which are singletons, and roughly 5.3% rests with the top ten. Input material: blood. All receptors come from a woman in her 30s in good health. CDR3s include the opening cysteine and the closing phenylalanine or tryptophan. D genes are given only for firm matches. Clone size is stated in some rows and not others, as once, few, many or a class when expanded.

>.|.|TRBV12-3/TRBV12-4|TRBJ2-1
TGTGCCAGCAGTTTAGATGGCGATGAGCAGTTCTTC
CASSLDGDEQFF
>few|.|TRBV28|TRBJ1-1
TGTGCCAGCAGATCCGGGACGGAGAACACTGAAGCTTTCTTT
CASRSGTENTEAFF
>.|.|TRBV7-9|TRBJ1-1
TGTGCCAGCAAAGACAGCTCGAACACTGAAGCTTTCTTT
CASKDSSNTEAFF
>.|.|TRBV2|TRBJ2-1
TGTGCCAGCAGTGGGGACTACAATGAGCAGTTCTTC
CASSGDYNEQFF
>.|.|TRBV5-6|TRBJ2-7
TGTGCCAGCAGCTTCCCCCAGGGAAGTCCCGAGCAGTACTTC
CASSFPQGSPEQYF
>once|.|TRBV5-5|TRBJ1-1
TGTGCCAGCAGCCAACAGGGGAACACTGAAGCTTTCTTT
CASSQQGNTEAFF
>once|TRBD2|TRBV28|TRBJ2-7
TGTGCCAGCACTCCGGGGAGGGCCCCCTACGAGCAGTACTTC
CASTPGRAPYEQYF
>once|.|TRBV28|TRBJ2-7
TGTGCCAGCAGTTACCGGTCAACTAAAGGGCAGTACTTC
CASSYRSTKGQYF
>.|.|TRBV7-9|TRBJ2-3
TGTGCCAGCAGCCCACGGTCCGGGACACTAAGCACAGATACGCAGTATTTT
CASSPRSGTLSTDTQYF
>.|.|TRBV12-3/TRBV12-4|TRBJ1-4
TGTGCCAGCACCACGAATAGCGAAAAACTGTTTTTT
CASTTNSEKLFF
>.|.|TRBV3-1/TRBV3-2|TRBJ1-6
TGTGCCAGCAGCCCCGGTTCCGCATCACCCCTCCACTTT
CASSPGSASPLHF
>.|.|TRBV11-2|TRBJ2-5
TGTGCCAGCAGCTTACCAGTGGGTCAAGAGACCCAGTACTTC
CASSLPVGQETQYF
>.|.|TRBV11-2|TRBJ1-6
TGTGCCAGCAGGATAGGACGGTTTAATTCACCCCTCCACTTT
CASRIGRFNSPLHF
>.|.|TRBV3-1/TRBV3-2|TRBJ1-2
TGTGCCAGCAGCCTTTCCGGGGGCAACTATGGCTACACCTTC
CASSLSGGNYGYTF
>.|.|TRBV7-9|TRBJ1-4
TGTGCCAGCAGCGGCGGACAGCGGAATGAAAAACTGTTTTTT
CASSGGQRNEKLFF
>few|.|TRBV6-5|TRBJ1-5
TGTGCCAGCAGTTACAAGGGTGGTCAGCCCCAGCATTTT
CASSYKGGQPQHF
>.|.|TRBV7-8|TRBJ1-6
TGTGCCAGCAGCCGGATGGGGAGGGCCGAGGGTTCACCCCTCCACTTT
CASSRMGRAEGSPLHF
>.|TRBD1|TRBV19|TRBJ1-6
TGTGCCAGTAGTAGACAGGGTGGTTCACCCCTCCACTTT
CASSRQGGSPLHF
>.|.|TRBV5-5|TRBJ2-1
TGTGCCAGCAGCTTTAGATACAATGAGCAGTTCTTC
CASSFRYNEQFF
>once|.|TRBV5-4|TRBJ2-5
TGTGCCAGCAGCGTAGGACTCCAAGAGACCCAGTACTTC
CASSVGLQETQYF
>.|TRBD1|TRBV14|TRBJ1-3
TGTGCCAGCAGTCACAGGGGGCGCGGGAACACCATATATTTT
CASSHRGRGNTIYF
>.|.|TRBV3-1/TRBV3-2|TRBJ2-5
TGTGCCAGCAGCCAAGATCTGAGTGGTTGGGAGACCCAGTACTTC
CASSQDLSGWETQYF
>.|TRBD1|TRBV9|TRBJ1-1
TGTGCCAGCAGCGCCAGGGGGGACACTGAAGCTTTCTTT
CASSARGDTEAFF
>.|TRBD1|TRBV5-5|TRBJ1-1
TGTGCCAGCAGCTTAGGACAGGGTGGAGGGAGACCCACTGAAGCTTTCTTT
CASSLGQGGGRPTEAFF
>.|.|TRBV18|TRBJ1-5
TGTGCCAGCTCACCACAAGATGGTAGCAATCAGCCCCAGCATTTT
CASSPQDGSNQPQHF
>.|.|TRBV6-5|TRBJ2-3
TGTGCCAGCAGTTACTTGGGGTTAGATACGCAGTATTTT
CASSYLGLDTQYF
>.|.|TRBV5-5|TRBJ2-7
TGTGCCAGCAGCTTGTTCGCCGGCGAGCAGTACTTC
CASSLFAGEQYF
>.|TRBD1|TRBV2|TRBJ1-2
TGTGCCAGTGAGGACAGGGACTATGGCTACACCTTC
CASEDRDYGYTF
>.|TRBD1|TRBV7-9|TRBJ1-1
TGTGCCAGCAGCCTCGTTGACGACAGGGGTACTGAAGCTTTCTTT
CASSLVDDRGTEAFF
>.|TRBD2|TRBV18|TRBJ2-5
TGTGCCAGCTCGCGTACTAGCGGGGGGCCCCAAGAGACCCAGTACTTC
CASSRTSGGPQETQYF
>.|.|TRBV11-2|TRBJ1-4
TGTGCCAGCAGCTTAGGTTGGGAAAAACTGTTTTTT
CASSLGWEKLFF
>few|.|TRBV27|TRBJ1-1
TGTGCCAGCGGTTGGACAGCGAACACTGAAGCTTTCTTT
CASGWTANTEAFF
>.|.|TRBV6-1|TRBJ1-2
TGTGCCAGCAGTGAAAAGGGGAACATCCACTATGGCTACACCTTC
CASSEKGNIHYGYTF
>.|.|TRBV7-9|TRBJ2-3
TGTGCCAGCAGCTTATACACAGATACGCAGTATTTT
CASSLYTDTQYF
>.|TRBD2|TRBV7-2|TRBJ2-1
TGTGCCAGCAGCTTAGACCCAGCGGGGGGGTACAATGAGCAGTTCTTC
CASSLDPAGGYNEQFF
>.|.|TRBV5-1|TRBJ2-5
TGCGCCAGCAGCTTGGATGCGGAGACCCAGTACTTC
CASSLDAETQYF
>once|.|TRBV25-1|TRBJ2-1
TGTGCCAGCAGCAGGAGCTCCTACAATGAGCAGTTCTTC
CASSRSSYNEQFF
>.|.|TRBV30|TRBJ2-1
TGTGCCTGGAGTGTCAGACATAGAAACAATGAGCAGTTCTTC
CAWSVRHRNNEQFF
>.|.|TRBV12-5|TRBJ1-3
TGTGCTAGTGGTTCAACACCCGGGACACCCTCCTCTGGAAACACCATATATTTT
CASGSTPGTPSSGNTIYF
>.|TRBD1|TRBV7-8|TRBJ1-5
TGTGCCAGCAGCTTTCCGGACAGGGTCCCGGAGCCCCAGCATTTT
CASSFPDRVPEPQHF
>.|.|TRBV7-9|TRBJ1-1
TGTGCCAGCAGCTTGCTGGGGACGGTGGGGGGCGAGAACACTGAAGCTTTCTTT
CASSLLGTVGGENTEAFF
>.|.|TRBV4-1|TRBJ1-5
TGCGCCAGCAGCCAAGGCAATCAGCCCCAGCATTTT
CASSQGNQPQHF
>.|TRBD2|TRBV28|TRBJ2-1
TGTGCCAGCAGCATTATAGCGGGGGGCCCCAATGAGCAGTTCTTC
CASSIIAGGPNEQFF
>.|.|TRBV7-2|TRBJ2-3
TGTGCCAGCAGCTTTGACCAAGACCCCACAGATACGCAGTATTTT
CASSFDQDPTDTQYF
>.|.|TRBV7-9|TRBJ1-2
TGTGCCAGCAGCTTATCGGGGGAGGGGTACCATGGCTACACCTTC
CASSLSGEGYHGYTF
>once|.|TRBV5-1|TRBJ1-2
TGCGCCAGCAGCTTATCGGGGTCACATGGCTACACCTTC
CASSLSGSHGYTF
>.|.|TRBV6-4|TRBJ1-2
TGTGCCAGCCGGCCACTTCAGGGAAAGGGTAACTATGGCTACACCTTC
CASRPLQGKGNYGYTF
>.|TRBD2|TRBV19|TRBJ2-6
TGTGCCAGTAGTATGGGAGGGAGCGCTGGGGCCAACGTCCTGACTTTC
CASSMGGSAGANVLTF
>few|TRBD2|TRBV6-4|TRBJ2-3
TGTGCCACCCCGGGGGGGCCCTCTGACGATACGCAGTATTTT
CATPGGPSDDTQYF
>.|TRBD1|TRBV6-5|TRBJ1-2
TGTGCCAGCAAAGAATACCGGGACAGTTTCTATGGCTACACCTTC
CASKEYRDSFYGYTF
>.|TRBD2|TRBV4-2|TRBJ2-7
TGTGCCAGCAGCCAAGAGACTGGGACTAGCGGGAGGTACGAGCAGTACTTC
CASSQETGTSGRYEQYF
>.|.|TRBV6-1|TRBJ2-3
TGTGCCAGCAGTCCAAGGGGGAGGAGGGCAGATACGCAGTATTTT
CASSPRGRRADTQYF
>few|.|TRBV3-1/TRBV3-2|TRBJ2-1
TGTGCCAGCAGCAAAACGGCGGAAGGCAATGAGCAGTTCTTC
CASSKTAEGNEQFF
>.|TRBD2|TRBV4-1|TRBJ2-1
TGCGCCAGCAGCCACGGGACTAGCGGGAGATGGGATGAGCAGTTCTTC
CASSHGTSGRWDEQFF
>.|TRBD2|TRBV7-2|TRBJ2-1
TGTGCCAGCAGCTTGAAGGTGGGAGGGCCGGGAAATGAGCAGTTCTTC
CASSLKVGGPGNEQFF
>.|.|TRBV2|TRBJ1-5
TGTGCCAGCAGTGAACGGAGGAGGGATCAGCCCCAGCATTTT
CASSERRRDQPQHF
>once|TRBD1|TRBV4-1|TRBJ2-2
TGCGCCAGCGGACTAATTGGACAGGGGGGTGCCGGGGAGCTGTTTTTT
CASGLIGQGGAGELFF